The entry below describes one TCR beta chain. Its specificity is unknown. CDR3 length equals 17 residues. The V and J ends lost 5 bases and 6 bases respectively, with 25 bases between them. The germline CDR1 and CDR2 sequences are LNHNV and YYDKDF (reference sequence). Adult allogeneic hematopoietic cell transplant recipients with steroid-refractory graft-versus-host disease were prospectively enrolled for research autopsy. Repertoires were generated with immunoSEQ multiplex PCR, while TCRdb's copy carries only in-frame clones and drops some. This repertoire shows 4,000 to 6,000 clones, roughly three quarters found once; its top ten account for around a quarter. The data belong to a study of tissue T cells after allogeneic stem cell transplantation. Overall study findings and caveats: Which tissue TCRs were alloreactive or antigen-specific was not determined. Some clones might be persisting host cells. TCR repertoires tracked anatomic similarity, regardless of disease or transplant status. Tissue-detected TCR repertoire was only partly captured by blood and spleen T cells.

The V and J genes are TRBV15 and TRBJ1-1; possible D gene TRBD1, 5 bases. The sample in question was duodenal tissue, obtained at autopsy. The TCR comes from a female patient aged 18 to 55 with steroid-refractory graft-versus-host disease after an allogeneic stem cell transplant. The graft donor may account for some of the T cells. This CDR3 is CATSGTLNKGRGAEAFF. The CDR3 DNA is TGTGCCACCAGCGGGACCCTGAACAAAGGGAGGGGCGCTGAAGCTTTCTTT. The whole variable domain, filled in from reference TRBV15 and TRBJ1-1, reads DAMVIQNPRYQVTQFGKPVTLSCSQTLNHNVMYWYQQKSSQAPKLLFHYYDKDFNNEADTPDNFQSRRPNTSFCFLDIRSPGLGDTAMYLCATSGTLNKGRGAEAFFGQGTRLTVV.